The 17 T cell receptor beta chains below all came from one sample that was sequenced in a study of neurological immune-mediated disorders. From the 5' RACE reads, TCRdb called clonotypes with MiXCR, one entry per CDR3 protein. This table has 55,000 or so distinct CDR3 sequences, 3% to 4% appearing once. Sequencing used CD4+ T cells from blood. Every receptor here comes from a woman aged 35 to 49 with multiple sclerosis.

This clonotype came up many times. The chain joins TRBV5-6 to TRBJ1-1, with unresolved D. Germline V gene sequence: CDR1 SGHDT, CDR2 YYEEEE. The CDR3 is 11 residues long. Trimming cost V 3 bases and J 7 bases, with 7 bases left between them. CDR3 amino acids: CASSSTVEAFF. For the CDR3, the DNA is TGTGCCAGCAGCTCCACAGTTGAAGCTTTCTTT.

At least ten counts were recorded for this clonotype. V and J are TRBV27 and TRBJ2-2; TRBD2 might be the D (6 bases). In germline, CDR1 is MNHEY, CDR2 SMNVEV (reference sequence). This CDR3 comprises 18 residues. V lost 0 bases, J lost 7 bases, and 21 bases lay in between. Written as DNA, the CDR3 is TGTGCCAGCAGTTTATCGGGCCTTAGACTAGTTGGACTCGGGGAGCTGTTTTTT. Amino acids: CASSLSGLRLVGLGELFF.

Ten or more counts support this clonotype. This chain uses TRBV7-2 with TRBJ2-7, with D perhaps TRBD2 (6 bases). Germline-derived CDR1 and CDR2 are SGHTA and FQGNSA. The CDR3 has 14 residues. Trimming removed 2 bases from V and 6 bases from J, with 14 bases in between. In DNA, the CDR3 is TGTGCCAGCAGCTTACTCCCCGGGGGAGGCGAGCAGTACTTC. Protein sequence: CASSLLPGGGEQYF.

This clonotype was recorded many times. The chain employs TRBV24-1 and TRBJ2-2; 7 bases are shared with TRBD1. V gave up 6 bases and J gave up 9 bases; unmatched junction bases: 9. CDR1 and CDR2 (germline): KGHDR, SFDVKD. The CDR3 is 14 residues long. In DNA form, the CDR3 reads TGTGCCACCAGTAGGACAGGAGGAGTCCGGGAGCTGTTTTTT. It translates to CATSRTGGVRELFF.

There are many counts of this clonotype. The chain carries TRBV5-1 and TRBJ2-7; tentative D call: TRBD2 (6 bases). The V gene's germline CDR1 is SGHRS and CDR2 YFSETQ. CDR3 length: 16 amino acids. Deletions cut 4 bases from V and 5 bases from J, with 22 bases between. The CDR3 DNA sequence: TGCGCCAGCAGCCCCGAGAGCCAAGGCGGGGCCCACGAGCAGTACTTC. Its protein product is CASSPESQGGAHEQYF.

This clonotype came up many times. The CDR3 region is CASSPGSSRGQPQHF. The CDR3 nucleotides are TGTGCCAGCAGTCCCGGGAGTTCCCGAGGACAGCCCCAGCATTTT. The rearrangement uses TRBV11-2 and TRBJ1-5; no clear D gene. Trimming took 6 bases from V and 7 from J, leaving 19 bases between them. In germline, CDR1 is SGHAT, CDR2 FQNNGV. This CDR3 has 15 amino acids. The complete variable domain, with remaining parts taken from reference TRBV11-2 and TRBJ1-5, reads EAGVAQSPRYKIIEKRQSVAFWCNPISGHATLYWYQQILGQGPKLLIQFQNNGVVDDSQLPKDRFSAERLKGVDSTLKIQPAKLEDSAVYLCASSPGSSRGQPQHFGDGTRLSIL.

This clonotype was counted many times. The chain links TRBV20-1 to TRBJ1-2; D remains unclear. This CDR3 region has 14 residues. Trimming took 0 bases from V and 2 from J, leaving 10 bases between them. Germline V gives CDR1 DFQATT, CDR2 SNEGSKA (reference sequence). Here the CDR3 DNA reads TGCAGTGCTAGAGATCTTGCCGGCAACTATGGCTACACCTTC. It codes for CSARDLAGNYGYTF.

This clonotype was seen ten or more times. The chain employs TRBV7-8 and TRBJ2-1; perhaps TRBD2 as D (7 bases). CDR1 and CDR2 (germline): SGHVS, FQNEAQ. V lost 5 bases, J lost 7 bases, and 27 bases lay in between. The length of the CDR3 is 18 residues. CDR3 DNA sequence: TGTGCCAGCAGCGCGACGCTCCTAGGGGGGGTGGGTGCTAATGAGCAGTTCTTC. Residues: CASSATLLGGVGANEQFF.

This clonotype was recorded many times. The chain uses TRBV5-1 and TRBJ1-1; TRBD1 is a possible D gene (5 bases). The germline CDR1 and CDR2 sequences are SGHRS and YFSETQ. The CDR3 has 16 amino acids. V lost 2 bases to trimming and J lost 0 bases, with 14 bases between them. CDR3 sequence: CASSLRGVLMNTEAFF. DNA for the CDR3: TGCGCCAGCAGCTTAAGAGGGGTCCTCATGAACACTGAAGCTTTCTTT.

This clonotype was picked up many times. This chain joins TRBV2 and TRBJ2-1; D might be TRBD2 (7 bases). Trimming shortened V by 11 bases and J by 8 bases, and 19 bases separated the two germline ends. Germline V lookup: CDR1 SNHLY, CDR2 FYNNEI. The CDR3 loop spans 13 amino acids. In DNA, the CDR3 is TGTGCCTTTCTCCCGAGGGGGGGGGATGAGCAGTTCTTC. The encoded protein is CAFLPRGGDEQFF.

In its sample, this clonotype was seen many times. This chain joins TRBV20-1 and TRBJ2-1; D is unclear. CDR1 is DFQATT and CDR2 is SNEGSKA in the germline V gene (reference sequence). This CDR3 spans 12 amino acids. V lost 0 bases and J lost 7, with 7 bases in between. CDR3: CSARDGRNEQFF. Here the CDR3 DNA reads TGCAGTGCTAGAGATGGGCGGAATGAGCAGTTCTTC.

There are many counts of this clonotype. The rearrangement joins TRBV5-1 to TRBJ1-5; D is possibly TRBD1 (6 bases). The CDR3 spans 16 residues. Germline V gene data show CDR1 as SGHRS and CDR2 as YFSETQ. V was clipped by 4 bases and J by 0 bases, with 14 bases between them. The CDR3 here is CASSPGQPYSNQPQHF. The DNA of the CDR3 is TGCGCCAGCAGCCCCGGACAGCCTTATAGCAATCAGCCCCAGCATTTT. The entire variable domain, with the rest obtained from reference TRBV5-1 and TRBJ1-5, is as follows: KAGVTQTPRYLIKTRGQQVTLSCSPISGHRSVSWYQQTPGQGLQFLFEYFSETQRNKGNFPGRFSGRQFSNSRSEMNVSTLELGDSALYLCASSPGQPYSNQPQHFGDGTRLSIL.

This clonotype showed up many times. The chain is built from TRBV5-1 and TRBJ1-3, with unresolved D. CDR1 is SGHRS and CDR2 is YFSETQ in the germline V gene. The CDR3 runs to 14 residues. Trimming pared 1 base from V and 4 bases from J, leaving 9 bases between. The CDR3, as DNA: TGCGCCAGCAGCTTGTTGGCAGGAGGAAACACCATATATTTT. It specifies CASSLLAGGNTIYF.

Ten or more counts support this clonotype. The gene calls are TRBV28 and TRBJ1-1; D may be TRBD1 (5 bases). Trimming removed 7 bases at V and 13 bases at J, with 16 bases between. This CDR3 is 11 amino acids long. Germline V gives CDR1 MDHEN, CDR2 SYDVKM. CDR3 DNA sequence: TGTGCCAGCATGAGGGGTTCAATTGGTTTCTTT. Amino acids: CASMRGSIGFF.

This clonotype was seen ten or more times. The CDR3 DNA reads TGTGCCAGCAGCCCGGGGATTGGCAATGAGCAGTTCTTC. Translation: CASSPGIGNEQFF. The rearrangement uses TRBV7-2 and TRBJ2-1, with D perhaps matching TRBD2 (5 bases). The CDR3 loop spans 13 amino acids. Germline assignment: CDR1 SGHTA and CDR2 FQGNSA. V shed 5 bases and J shed 6 bases, with 11 bases lying between them.

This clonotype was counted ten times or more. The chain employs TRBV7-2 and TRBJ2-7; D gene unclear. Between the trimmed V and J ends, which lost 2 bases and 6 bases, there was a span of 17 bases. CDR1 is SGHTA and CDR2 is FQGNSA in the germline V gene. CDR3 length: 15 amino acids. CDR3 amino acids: CASSLRQALSFEQYF. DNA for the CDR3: TGTGCCAGCAGCTTAAGGCAGGCCCTTAGTTTCGAGCAGTACTTC. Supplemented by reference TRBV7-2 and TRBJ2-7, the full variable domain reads GAGVSQSPSNKVTEKGKDVELRCDPISGHTALYWYRQSLGQGLEFLIYFQGNSAPDKSGLPSDRFSAERTGGSVSTLTIQRTQQEDSAVYLCASSLRQALSFEQYFGPGTRLTVT.

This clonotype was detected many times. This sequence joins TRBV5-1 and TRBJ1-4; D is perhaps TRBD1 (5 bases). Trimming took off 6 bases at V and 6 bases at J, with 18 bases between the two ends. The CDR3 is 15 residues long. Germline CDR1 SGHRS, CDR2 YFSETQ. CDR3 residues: CASNDFGGKDEKLFF. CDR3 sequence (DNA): TGCGCCAGCAACGACTTTGGGGGAAAAGATGAAAAACTGTTTTTT.